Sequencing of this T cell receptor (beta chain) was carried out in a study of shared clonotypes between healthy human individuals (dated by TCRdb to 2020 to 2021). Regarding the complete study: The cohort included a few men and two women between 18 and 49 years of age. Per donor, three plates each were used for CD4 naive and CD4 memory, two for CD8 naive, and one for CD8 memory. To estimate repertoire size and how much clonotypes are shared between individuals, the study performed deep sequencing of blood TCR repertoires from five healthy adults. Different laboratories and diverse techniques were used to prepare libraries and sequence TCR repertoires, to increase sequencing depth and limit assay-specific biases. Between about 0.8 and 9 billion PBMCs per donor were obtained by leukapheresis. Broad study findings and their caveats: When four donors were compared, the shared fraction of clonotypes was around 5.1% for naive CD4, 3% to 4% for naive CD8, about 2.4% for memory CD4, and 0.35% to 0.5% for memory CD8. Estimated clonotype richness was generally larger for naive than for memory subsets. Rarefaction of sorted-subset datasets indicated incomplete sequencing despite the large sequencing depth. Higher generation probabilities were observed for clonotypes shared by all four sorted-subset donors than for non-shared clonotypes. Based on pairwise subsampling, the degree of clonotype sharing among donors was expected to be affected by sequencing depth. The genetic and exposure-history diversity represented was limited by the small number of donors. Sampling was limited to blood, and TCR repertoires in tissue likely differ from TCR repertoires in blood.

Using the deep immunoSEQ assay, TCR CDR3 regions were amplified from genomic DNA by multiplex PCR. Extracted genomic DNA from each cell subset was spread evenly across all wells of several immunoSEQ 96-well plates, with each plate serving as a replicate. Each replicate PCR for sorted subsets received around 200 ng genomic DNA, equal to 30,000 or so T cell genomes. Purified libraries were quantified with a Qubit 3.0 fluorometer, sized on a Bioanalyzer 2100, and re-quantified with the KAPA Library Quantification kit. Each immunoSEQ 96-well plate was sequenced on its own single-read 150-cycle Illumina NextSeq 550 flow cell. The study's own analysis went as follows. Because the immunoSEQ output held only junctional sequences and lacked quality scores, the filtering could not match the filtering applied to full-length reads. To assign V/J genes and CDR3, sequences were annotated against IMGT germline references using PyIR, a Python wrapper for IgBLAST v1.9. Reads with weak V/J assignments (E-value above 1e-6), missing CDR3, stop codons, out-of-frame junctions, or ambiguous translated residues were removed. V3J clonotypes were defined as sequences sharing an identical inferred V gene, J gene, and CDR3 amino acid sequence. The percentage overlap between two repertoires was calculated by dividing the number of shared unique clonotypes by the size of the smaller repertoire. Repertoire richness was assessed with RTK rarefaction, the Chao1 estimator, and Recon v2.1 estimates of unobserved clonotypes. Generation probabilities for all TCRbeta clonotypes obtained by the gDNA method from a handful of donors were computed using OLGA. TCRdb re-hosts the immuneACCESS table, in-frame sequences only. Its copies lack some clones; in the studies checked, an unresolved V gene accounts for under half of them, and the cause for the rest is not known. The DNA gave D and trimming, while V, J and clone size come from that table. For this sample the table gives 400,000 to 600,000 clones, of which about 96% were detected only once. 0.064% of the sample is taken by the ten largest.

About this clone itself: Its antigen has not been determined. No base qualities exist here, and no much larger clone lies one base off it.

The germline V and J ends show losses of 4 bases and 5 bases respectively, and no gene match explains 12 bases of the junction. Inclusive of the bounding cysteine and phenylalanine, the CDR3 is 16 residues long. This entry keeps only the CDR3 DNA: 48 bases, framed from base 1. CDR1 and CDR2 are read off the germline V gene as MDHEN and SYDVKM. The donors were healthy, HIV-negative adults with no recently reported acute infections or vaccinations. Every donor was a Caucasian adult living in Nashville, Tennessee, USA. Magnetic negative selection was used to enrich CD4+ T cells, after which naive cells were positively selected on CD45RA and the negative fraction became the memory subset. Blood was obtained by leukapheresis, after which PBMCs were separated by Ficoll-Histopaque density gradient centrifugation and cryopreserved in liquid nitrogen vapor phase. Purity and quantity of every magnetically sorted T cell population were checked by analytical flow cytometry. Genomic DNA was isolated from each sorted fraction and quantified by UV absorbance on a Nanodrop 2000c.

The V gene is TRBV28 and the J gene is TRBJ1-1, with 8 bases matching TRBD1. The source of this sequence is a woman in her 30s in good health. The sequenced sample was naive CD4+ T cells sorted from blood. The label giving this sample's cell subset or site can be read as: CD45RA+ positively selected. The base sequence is TGTGCCAGCAGTTCGTCCGGGACAGGCCGCTGGACTGAAGCTTTCTTT. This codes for CASSSSGTGRWTEAFF. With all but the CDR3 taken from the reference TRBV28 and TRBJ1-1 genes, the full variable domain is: DVKVTQSSRYLVKRTGEKVFLECVQDMDHENMFWYRQDPGLGLRLIYFSYDVKMKEKGDIPEGYSVSREKKERFSLILESASTNQTSMYLCASSSSGTGRWTEAFFGQGTRLTVV.